One sample yielded the 13 T cell receptor beta chains listed below, sequenced in a study of blood T cell repertoires in COVID-19. The protocol was immunoSEQ multiplex PCR, while the TCRdb copy is restricted to in-frame clones and leaves out a portion. The sample lists about 210,000 clones, around 85% occurring once. The material sequenced was peripheral blood. The receptors stem from a man aged 40-49 years with acute or convalescent COVID-19.

The chain employs TRBV18 and TRBJ2-6; D might be TRBD2 (6 bases). The V and J ends lost 0 bases and 0 bases respectively, with 9 bases between them. Germline V gene lookup returns CDR1 KGHSH and CDR2 LQKENI. This CDR3 is 17 amino acids long. Here the CDR3 reads CASSPPAGNSGANVLTF. The CDR3 nucleotides read TGTGCCAGCTCACCACCGGCGGGAAACTCTGGGGCCAACGTCCTGACTTTC. The full variable domain, its missing parts supplied by reference TRBV18 and TRBJ2-6, is NAGVMQNPRHLVRRRGQEARLRCSPMKGHSHVYWYRQLPEEGLKFMVYLQKENIIDESGMPKERFSAEFPKEGPSILRIQQVVRGDSAAYFCASSPPAGNSGANVLTFGAGSRLTVL.

The chain uses TRBV5-1 and TRBJ2-5; weak D call: TRBD2 (6 bases). The CDR3 spans 15 residues. The germline V and J ends were trimmed by 0 bases and 1 base, with 10 bases remaining between them. Germline V gene sequence: CDR1 SGHRS, CDR2 YFSETQ. In nucleotides, the CDR3 is TGCGCCAGCAGCTTGGTTGCGGGGCGCCAAGAGACCCAGTACTTC. This codes for CASSLVAGRQETQYF.

The chain has TRBV2 and TRBJ1-4; 9 bases fit TRBD1. V shed 5 bases, J shed 8 bases, and the junction held 15 bases outside the gene matches. Germline V gene data show CDR1 as SNHLY and CDR2 as FYNNEI. There are 17 residues in the CDR3. CDR3 sequence: CASSPGQGAKGGEKLFF. CDR3 bases: TGTGCCAGCAGTCCGGGACAGGGTGCGAAGGGTGGGGAAAAACTGTTTTTT. Variable domain in full (rest from reference TRBV2 and TRBJ1-4): EPEVTQTPSHQVTQMGQEVILRCVPISNHLYFYWYRQILGQKVEFLVSFYNNEISEKSEIFDDQFSVERPDGSNFTLKIRSTKLEDSAMYFCASSPGQGAKGGEKLFFGSGTQLSVL.

The chain couples TRBV6-5 to TRBJ1-5; TRBD1 might be the D (5 bases). In germline, CDR1 is MNHEY, CDR2 SVGAGI. The CDR3 has 14 amino acids. The V end lost 2 bases, the J end lost 7 bases, and 12 bases lay between the germline ends. The CDR3, as DNA: TGTGCCAGCAGTTACGGCAGGGTGGGACAGCCCCAGCATTTT. It specifies CASSYGRVGQPQHF.

V and J are TRBV5-5 and TRBJ1-6; 10 bases agree with TRBD1. Germline CDR1 and CDR2: SGHKS and YYEKEE (reference sequence). Trimming took 5 bases from V and 7 from J; bases not matched to a gene: 9. The CDR3 is made up of 16 amino acids. CDR3: CASSRGTGQGNSPLHF. In DNA, the CDR3 is TGTGCCAGCAGTCGAGGTACGGGACAGGGGAATTCACCCCTCCACTTT.

This chain joins TRBV6-4 and TRBJ1-1, with TRBD1 matching over 7 bases. V trimming: 5 bases; J trimming: 2 bases; junction bases outside the gene matches: 2. Germline V gene sequence: CDR1 MRHNA, CDR2 SNTAGT. The CDR3 runs to 13 residues. CDR3 nucleotide sequence: TGTGCCAGCAGTCGGGACAGTAACACTGAAGCTTTCTTT. Protein product: CASSRDSNTEAFF.

The V and J genes are TRBV9 and TRBJ2-1, with D possibly matching TRBD2 (5 bases). The germline V gene encodes CDR1 SGDLS and CDR2 YYNGEE. V was trimmed by 4 bases and J by 6 bases, leaving 11 bases between them. This CDR3 spans 13 amino acids. In nucleotides, the CDR3 is TGTGCCAGCAGCCAAGAGGGCGTCAATGAGCAGTTCTTC. It codes for CASSQEGVNEQFF.

This clone was recorded once. V is TRBV7-2 and J is TRBJ2-2, with TRBD2 matching 11 bases. The CDR3 totals 15 residues. Losses at the gene ends were 7 bases for V and 5 bases for J; bases not matched to a gene: 6. Germline loops: CDR1 SGHTA, CDR2 FQGNSA. DNA of the CDR3: TGTGCCAGCATGCTTCTAGCGGGAGGAACCGGGGAGCTGTTTTTT. Its translation is CASMLLAGGTGELFF. Combining the CDR3 with reference TRBV7-2 and TRBJ2-2 gives the whole variable domain GAGVSQSPSNKVTEKGKDVELRCDPISGHTALYWYRQSLGQGLEFLIYFQGNSAPDKSGLPSDRFSAERTGGSVSTLTIQRTQQEDSAVYLCASMLLAGGTGELFFGEGSRLTVL.

The CDR3 protein is CASSSGLSNNEQFF. CDR3 in DNA: TGTGCCAGCAGTTCCGGACTTAGCAACAATGAGCAGTTCTTC. V is TRBV2 and J is TRBJ2-1; D is possibly TRBD2 (5 bases). CDR1 is SNHLY, CDR2 FYNNEI, per germline. The CDR3 spans 14 residues. Trimming took 5 bases from V and 5 from J, leaving 13 bases between them.

The chain carries TRBV25-1 and TRBJ2-1; 9 bases line up with TRBD2. This CDR3 region has 14 residues. CDR1 and CDR2 (germline): MGHDK, SYGVNS. Unmatched junction bases numbered 8, after V lost 7 bases and J lost 7 bases. The CDR3 is CASNPGLADNEQFF. In DNA form, the CDR3 reads TGTGCCAGCAACCCGGGACTAGCAGATAATGAGCAGTTCTTC.

The chain carries TRBV18 and TRBJ2-7, with 7 bases lining up with TRBD2. The CDR3 consists of 16 residues. Germline CDR1 reads KGHSH; CDR2 reads LQKENI. Unmatched junction bases numbered 12, after V lost 4 bases and J lost 3 bases. The CDR3 sequence: CASSLQAGKVHYEQYF. The CDR3 DNA sequence: TGTGCCAGCTCACTCCAAGCGGGAAAAGTACACTACGAGCAGTACTTC.

The genes are TRBV27 and TRBJ2-3; no reliable D call. CDR1 and CDR2 (germline): MNHEY, SMNVEV (reference sequence). V was clipped by 3 bases and J by 5 bases, with 9 bases between them. The CDR3 has 13 amino acids. CDR3 in DNA: TGTGCCAGCAGTTTTCCTCTAGGAGATACGCAGTATTTT. As protein: CASSFPLGDTQYF.

This rearrangement joins TRBV5-1 to TRBJ2-7, with 10 bases identical to TRBD1. The CDR3 length is 15 residues. Germline lookup yields CDR1 SGHRS and CDR2 YFSETQ. The ends lost 4 bases at V and 2 bases at J; junction bases unmatched: 6. The CDR3 coding sequence is TGCGCCAGCAGCGAAGCCGGGACAGGGGCCTACGAGCAGTACTTC. It is translated as CASSEAGTGAYEQYF. Supplemented by reference TRBV5-1 and TRBJ2-7, the full variable domain reads KAGVTQTPRYLIKTRGQQVTLSCSPISGHRSVSWYQQTPGQGLQFLFEYFSETQRNKGNFPGRFSGRQFSNSRSEMNVSTLELGDSALYLCASSEAGTGAYEQYFGPGTRLTVT.